The present TCR beta chain was sequenced within a study of T cell repertoires in ileal Crohn's disease. Study in general: Surgery for a complication: stricturing in around 60%, penetrating in around 39%. Regarding the study as a whole: Mucosal expansions were suggested to be mainly CD8 T cells. Clonal expansions were more frequent in active smokers than non-smokers at surgery.

Libraries were prepared by immunoSEQ multiplex PCR; TCRdb keeps only in-frame clonotypes and omits some of them. The sample records more than 4,500 clones, 70% to 85% being singletons. A few counts support this clone. No antigen is known for it. The CDR3 covers 18 residues. J was trimmed by 3 bases and V by 5 bases; bases with no gene match: 11. Germline CDR1 reads SGHTA; CDR2 reads FQGNSA. This chain joins TRBV7-2 and TRBJ2-6; 9 bases fit TRBD1. The TCR originated in an adult with Crohn's disease. Sequenced material: ileal tissue. CDR3 in DNA: TGTGCCAGCAGCCGAACGGGACAGGGTATTTTTGGGGCCAACGTCCTGACTTTC. Amino acid sequence: CASSRTGQGIFGANVLTF.